These 9 T cell receptor beta chains originate from one sample sequenced in a study of T cell repertoires in cytomegalovirus infection. TCRdb used MiXCR to reprocess the reads, holding one entry per CDR3 protein. Of 310,000 or so distinct CDR3 sequences in the sample, about 26% were seen once. Sequenced: PBMCs. All receptors come from a human donor in good health (CMV status not recorded). Some clones in this sample may be carry-over from other donors' samples.

This clonotype was detected only a few times. The J gene is TRBJ2-2, the V gene TRBV10-3; no clear D. Trimming stripped 7 bases from V and 5 bases from J, with 5 bases between. Germline-derived CDR1 and CDR2 are ENHRY and SYGVKD. The CDR3 totals 11 residues. Here the CDR3 DNA reads TGTGCCATCACCGATACCGGGGAGCTGTTTTTT. This translates into CAITDTGELFF.

This clonotype was observed a handful of times. This chain uses TRBV5-4 with TRBJ2-7; tentatively, D is TRBD2 (5 bases). Germline loops: CDR1 SGHNT, CDR2 YYREEE (reference sequence). The CDR3 has 15 amino acids. V shed 2 bases and J shed 2 bases, with 14 bases lying between them. CDR3 nucleotide sequence: TGTGCCAGCAGCTTTTTTAGCGATGCCCCCTACGAGCAGTACTTC. Protein: CASSFFSDAPYEQYF.

The chain joins TRBV6-6 to TRBJ2-1; 11 bases line up with TRBD2. Germline trimming cut 5 bases from V and 0 bases from J; bases unmatched to any gene: 6. The germline gives CDR1 MNHNY, CDR2 SVGAGI (reference sequence). The CDR3 extends over 17 amino acids. The CDR3 loop reads CASSTGTSGGSYNEQFF. The CDR3, as DNA: TGTGCCAGCAGTACCGGGACTAGCGGAGGCTCCTACAATGAGCAGTTCTTC.

V gene TRBV7-2 combines with J gene TRBJ2-2; D possibly corresponds to TRBD1 (5 bases). Germline loops: CDR1 SGHTA, CDR2 FQGNSA. This CDR3 contains 14 residues. V shed 2 bases and J shed 5 bases, with 9 bases lying between them. The CDR3 sequence is CASSLSRQTGELFF. The DNA for the CDR3 is TGTGCCAGCAGCTTAAGTAGACAGACCGGGGAGCTGTTTTTT.

J is TRBJ1-1 and V is TRBV4-2; D is ambiguous. There are 15 residues in the CDR3. Trimming took off 1 base at V and 1 base at J, with 10 bases between the two ends. The V gene's germline CDR1 is LGHNA and CDR2 YNFKEQ. The CDR3 bases are TGTGCCAGCAGCCAAGTTGGAGGAGGGAACACTGAAGCTTTCTTT. Translated: CASSQVGGGNTEAFF.

The chain couples TRBV28 to TRBJ2-1, with a tentative D call TRBD2 (5 bases). CDR3 length: 15 amino acids. V was clipped by 3 bases and J by 6 bases, with 15 bases between them. Per germline, CDR1 MDHEN and CDR2 SYDVKM. The CDR3 DNA follows: TGTGCCAGCAGTTTCCCGGGGAGTCTTGGCAATGAGCAGTTCTTC. Its translation is CASSFPGSLGNEQFF.

This clonotype has ten or more counts. This chain connects TRBV7-2 to TRBJ2-1; no clear D gene. The CDR3 totals 12 residues. V was cut by 3 bases and J by 4 bases, with 4 bases left in between. Germline CDR1 is SGHTA and CDR2 is FQGNSA. The CDR3 reads CASSLIYNEQFF. The CDR3 DNA sequence: TGTGCCAGCAGCTTGATTTACAATGAGCAGTTCTTC.

Many counts were recorded for this clonotype. The rearrangement joins TRBV6-2 or TRBV6-3 to TRBJ2-1; 8 bases line up with TRBD1. Germline loops: CDR1 MNHEY, CDR2 SVGEGT. V trimming: 6 bases; J trimming: 10 bases; junction bases outside the gene matches: 8. The CDR3 contains 13 residues. In DNA form, the CDR3 reads TGTGCCAGCAGAGGACAGGGAAGGGGCGAGCAGTTCTTC. Protein product: CASRGQGRGEQFF.

This clonotype was counted many times. This chain joins TRBV7-8 and TRBJ2-1, with D possibly being TRBD2 (6 bases). CDR3 length: 16 amino acids. CDR1 and CDR2 from the germline V gene are SGHVS and FQNEAQ. Trimming removed 7 bases at V and 4 bases at J, with 20 bases between. The CDR3 here is CASTVFAGLFYNEQFF. CDR3 DNA sequence: TGTGCCAGCACCGTTTTTGCGGGGCTGTTTTACAATGAGCAGTTCTTC. The full variable domain, completed using reference TRBV7-8 and TRBJ2-1, is GAGVSQSPRYKVAKRGQDVALRCDPISGHVSLFWYQQALGQGPEFLTYFQNEAQLDKSGLPSDRFFAERPEGSVSTLKIQRTQQEDSAVYLCASTVFAGLFYNEQFFGPGTRLTVL.